What follows are 29 T cell receptor beta chains derived from one specimen sequenced in a study of T cells after yellow fever vaccination. TCRdb re-called the 5' RACE reads through MiXCR, storing one row per CDR3 protein. The sample has about 350,000 distinct CDR3 sequences, about 8.3% seen once. The material sequenced was PBMCs, taken 45 days after the first yellow fever vaccination. All receptors come from a man younger than 35 who received the YFV17D yellow fever vaccine.

The chain employs TRBV5-1 and TRBJ1-4; perhaps TRBD1 as D (5 bases). The CDR3 has 15 residues. V lost 4 bases and J lost 3, with 13 bases in between. Germline lookup yields CDR1 SGHRS and CDR2 YFSETQ. The CDR3 sequence is CASSDETDPNEKLFF. As DNA, the CDR3 is TGCGCCAGCAGCGATGAGACAGACCCTAATGAAAAACTGTTTTTT.

Many counts were recorded for this clonotype. The chain recombines TRBV7-8 with TRBJ2-1, with D possibly matching TRBD1 (6 bases). CDR1 SGHVS and CDR2 FQNEAQ come from the germline V gene. This CDR3 has 12 amino acids. V was cut by 3 bases and J by 10 bases, with 10 bases left in between. The CDR3 bases are TGTGCCAGCAGCTTTCTTAGGGGGGAGCAGTTCTTC. The encoded protein is CASSFLRGEQFF.

The table lists this clonotype with many counts. The rearrangement links TRBV5-1 to TRBJ2-1; TRBD2 matches 9 bases. The V gene end was trimmed by 3 bases and the J gene end by 4 bases; junction bases not matched to a gene: 11. Germline-derived CDR1 and CDR2 are SGHRS and YFSETQ. The CDR3 spans 17 residues. The CDR3 DNA follows: TGCGCCAGCAGCTACCGCGGGGGGGCCCGGATTTACAATGAGCAGTTCTTC. Translated: CASSYRGGARIYNEQFF. The full variable domain, its missing parts supplied by reference TRBV5-1 and TRBJ2-1, is KAGVTQTPRYLIKTRGQQVTLSCSPISGHRSVSWYQQTPGQGLQFLFEYFSETQRNKGNFPGRFSGRQFSNSRSEMNVSTLELGDSALYLCASSYRGGARIYNEQFFGPGTRLTVL.

The genes are TRBV18 and TRBJ1-5; D uncertain. This CDR3 is 16 amino acids long. V was shortened by 4 bases and J by 0 bases, with 13 bases between the two germline ends. CDR1 and CDR2 (germline): KGHSH, LQKENI. CDR3 DNA: TGTGCCAGCTCACTGGCAGGACGGGATAGCAATCAGCCCCAGCATTTT. This gives the protein CASSLAGRDSNQPQHF. Full variable domain (missing parts from reference TRBV18 and TRBJ1-5): NAGVMQNPRHLVRRRGQEARLRCSPMKGHSHVYWYRQLPEEGLKFMVYLQKENIIDESGMPKERFSAEFPKEGPSILRIQQVVRGDSAAYFCASSLAGRDSNQPQHFGDGTRLSIL.

This chain connects TRBV5-4 to TRBJ1-6; D is unresolved. This CDR3 is 13 amino acids long. The germline V gene encodes CDR1 SGHNT and CDR2 YYREEE (reference sequence). Trimming stripped 0 bases from V and 6 bases from J, with 4 bases between. The CDR3 region has the DNA TGTGCCAGCAGCTTGGCGGCTAATTCACCCCTCCACTTT. Translation gives CASSLAANSPLHF.

The chain uses TRBV4-1 and TRBJ2-3; 8 bases agree with TRBD2. From germline, CDR1 is MGHRA and CDR2 YSYEKL. Losses at the gene ends were 0 bases for V and 5 bases for J; bases not matched to a gene: 7. CDR3 length equals 16 residues. The CDR3 nucleotides read TGCGCCAGCAGCCAAGAGAGAGCGGGGGCTAAAGATACGCAGTATTTT. The encoded protein is CASSQERAGAKDTQYF.

The chain couples TRBV25-1 to TRBJ2-5, with D tentatively TRBD2 (7 bases). Germline V CDR1 and CDR2: MGHDK, SYGVNS. V lost 3 bases to trimming and J lost 4 bases, with 12 bases between them. This CDR3 comprises 14 residues. CDR3 DNA sequence: TGTGCCAGCAGTGATTTGGGGGGGCGAGAGACCCAGTACTTC. As protein: CASSDLGGRETQYF.

This clonotype was seen only a few times. The V call is TRBV4-2, the J call TRBJ1-4, with TRBD1 identical over 8 bases. V was pared by 2 bases and J by 7 bases, with 3 bases of the junction left unmatched. The germline CDR1 and CDR2 sequences are LGHNA and YNFKEQ. The CDR3 totals 14 residues. The CDR3 reads CASSQQGAGEKLFF. The CDR3 nucleotides read TGTGCCAGCAGCCAACAGGGGGCAGGTGAAAAACTGTTTTTT.

The CDR3 region is CATSDFQTGLAQYF. CDR3 bases: TGTGCCACCAGTGATTTCCAGACAGGGCTCGCGCAGTATTTT. The V and J genes are TRBV24-1 and TRBJ2-3, with 7 bases identical to TRBD1. Trimming cost V 1 base and J 10 bases; bases outside gene matches: 7. CDR1 KGHDR and CDR2 SFDVKD come from the germline V gene. This CDR3 contains 14 residues.

This clonotype has at least ten counts. The chain carries TRBV12-3 or TRBV12-4 and TRBJ2-3, with a tentative D call TRBD2 (5 bases). The CDR3 runs to 12 residues. The germline V and J ends were trimmed by 6 bases and 5 bases, with 9 bases remaining between them. CDR3 nucleotide sequence: TGTGCCAGCAGGTCCGGAGGAGATACGCAGTATTTT. It translates to CASRSGGDTQYF.

The V and J genes are TRBV14 and TRBJ1-1; D is unclear. V was pared by 4 bases and J by 6 bases, with 15 bases between. Looked up from germline, CDR1 is SGHDN and CDR2 is FVKESK. CDR3 length: 14 residues. The CDR3 protein is CASSRGVGFPEAFF. As DNA, the CDR3 is TGTGCCAGCAGCCGAGGCGTCGGGTTCCCTGAAGCTTTCTTT.

This clonotype was observed a few times. The rearrangement links TRBV5-1 to TRBJ1-5; the D gene is possibly TRBD1 (5 bases). The CDR3 contains 14 residues. In germline, CDR1 is SGHRS, CDR2 YFSETQ. V was shortened by 4 bases and J by 3 bases, with 11 bases between the two germline ends. The CDR3 bases are TGCGCCAGCAGCATCGACAGCGTCAATCAGCCCCAGCATTTT. It specifies CASSIDSVNQPQHF.

This clonotype was detected a few times. V usage is TRBV7-2 and J usage is TRBJ2-5, with D possibly TRBD2 on 5 matching bases. Looked up from germline, CDR1 is SGHTA and CDR2 is FQGNSA. Trimming pared 8 bases from V and 5 bases from J, leaving 15 bases between. The CDR3 sequence is 13 residues long. The CDR3: CASCRTFLETQYF. CDR3 nucleotide sequence: TGTGCCAGCTGTCGGACTTTTTTGGAGACCCAGTACTTC. Full variable domain (rest looked up from reference TRBV7-2 and TRBJ2-5): GAGVSQSPSNKVTEKGKDVELRCDPISGHTALYWYRQSLGQGLEFLIYFQGNSAPDKSGLPSDRFSAERTGGSVSTLTIQRTQQEDSAVYLCASCRTFLETQYFGPGTRLLVL.

The CDR3 coding sequence is TGTGCCAGCAGTCGTGGAGGGACAGGAACAGATACGCAGTATTTT. It specifies CASSRGGTGTDTQYF. This chain links TRBV6-1 with TRBJ2-3; 8 nucleotides agree with TRBD1. Unmatched junction bases numbered 7, after V lost 5 bases and J lost 3 bases. Germline CDR1 MNHNS, CDR2 SASEGT. This CDR3 contains 15 residues.

The chain joins TRBV12-3 or TRBV12-4 to TRBJ2-5, with 11 bases matching TRBD2. V shed 8 bases, J shed 4 bases, and the junction held 9 bases outside the gene matches. The CDR3 consists of 15 residues. CDR3 DNA sequence: TGTGCCAGCGGAAAGACTAGCGGGGAAGGAGAGACCCAGTACTTC. It is translated as CASGKTSGEGETQYF.

This clonotype has just a few counts. The rearrangement links TRBV6-5 to TRBJ1-6; D remains ambiguous. Germline CDR1 reads MNHEY; CDR2 reads SVGAGI. The CDR3 contains 13 residues. V was trimmed by 3 bases and J by 7 bases, leaving 7 bases between them. DNA for the CDR3: TGTGCCAGCAGTTATGGTAACAATTCACCCCTCCACTTT. Encoded protein: CASSYGNNSPLHF.

This clonotype was seen only a few times. The chain is built from TRBV6-2 or TRBV6-3 and TRBJ2-1; 8 bases match TRBD1. CDR1 and CDR2 (germline): MNHEY, SVGEGT. The CDR3 sequence is 15 residues long. The J segment lost 7 bases and the V segment lost 2 bases, leaving 7 bases of the junction unmatched. CDR3 in amino acids: CASSYGQGFWNEQFF. CDR3 bases: TGTGCCAGCAGTTACGGACAGGGATTTTGGAATGAGCAGTTCTTC.

This clonotype was counted only a few times. The chain uses TRBV20-1 and TRBJ2-5, with 9 bases identical to TRBD2. Germline V gene lookup returns CDR1 DFQATT and CDR2 SNEGSKA (reference sequence). This CDR3 has 13 amino acids. The ends lost 4 bases at V and 5 bases at J; junction bases unmatched: 5. The CDR3 DNA reads as TGCAGTGCTATGGCGGGGGGGAGGGAGACCCAGTACTTC. Protein product: CSAMAGGRETQYF.

This clonotype was seen more than once but under ten times. J is TRBJ1-5 and V is TRBV4-1, with D perhaps matching TRBD1 (6 bases). V was trimmed by 4 bases and J by 5 bases, leaving 12 bases between them. This CDR3 comprises 14 residues. The germline V gene has CDR1 MGHRA and CDR2 YSYEKL. CDR3 DNA: TGCGCCAGCAGCCCACACAGGGAAGATCAGCCCCAGCATTTT. This translates into CASSPHREDQPQHF.

This clonotype appeared a few times. The chain has TRBV5-5 and TRBJ1-2; D is uncertain. Germline V gene data show CDR1 as SGHKS and CDR2 as YYEKEE (reference sequence). Trimming took off 1 base at V and 3 bases at J, with 13 bases between the two ends. CDR3 size: 15 residues. The CDR3: CASSLSLGVDYGYTF. CDR3 sequence (DNA): TGTGCCAGCAGCTTGAGCCTGGGTGTGGACTATGGCTACACCTTC.

This clonotype turned up a few times. The V and J genes are TRBV27 and TRBJ2-6; tentatively, D is TRBD1 (5 bases). Trimming left V 3 bases short and J 3 bases short, with 12 bases between. The CDR3 runs 16 residues. Per germline, CDR1 MNHEY and CDR2 SMNVEV (reference sequence). The CDR3 sequence: CASSLRTLRGANVLTF. The CDR3 DNA follows: TGTGCCAGCAGTTTGAGGACACTACGTGGGGCCAACGTCCTGACTTTC.

This clonotype has only a few counts. V usage is TRBV2 and J usage is TRBJ2-3, with D maybe TRBD2 (5 bases). CDR3 length equals 12 residues. The germline V gene has CDR1 SNHLY and CDR2 FYNNEI. V shed 7 bases and J shed 2 bases, with 7 bases lying between them. DNA of the CDR3: TGTGCCAGCACCGGGGACACAGATACGCAGTATTTT. It specifies CASTGDTDTQYF.

The genes are TRBV12-3 or TRBV12-4 and TRBJ2-1, with D unresolved. The ends were cut back, 7 bases at V and 8 bases at J, with 21 bases in the middle. The CDR3 runs 15 residues. The CDR3 loop is CASTLDGIRLHEQFF. CDR3 DNA sequence: TGTGCCAGCACCCTAGATGGGATTAGGCTCCATGAGCAGTTCTTC.

This clonotype was detected only a few times. V usage is TRBV6-2 or TRBV6-3 and J usage is TRBJ1-5; D gene ambiguous. Germline CDR1 is MNHEY and CDR2 is SVGEGT. V was clipped by 6 bases and J by 0 bases, with 12 bases between them. This CDR3 region has 15 residues. The CDR3 protein is CASRPFPYSNQPQHF. Written as DNA, the CDR3 is TGTGCCAGCAGGCCCTTTCCGTATAGCAATCAGCCCCAGCATTTT.

There are a few counts of this clonotype. The chain combines TRBV5-1 with TRBJ2-3, with D perhaps matching TRBD2 (6 bases). V was trimmed by 3 bases and J by 5 bases, leaving 13 bases between them. The CDR3 length is 14 residues. Germline V gene lookup returns CDR1 SGHRS and CDR2 YFSETQ. The DNA for the CDR3 is TGCGCCAGCAGCTCTCCCGCGGGGCAAGATACGCAGTATTTT. It encodes CASSSPAGQDTQYF. The whole variable domain, remainder taken from reference TRBV5-1 and TRBJ2-3, is KAGVTQTPRYLIKTRGQQVTLSCSPISGHRSVSWYQQTPGQGLQFLFEYFSETQRNKGNFPGRFSGRQFSNSRSEMNVSTLELGDSALYLCASSSPAGQDTQYFGPGTRLTVL.

This clonotype was detected many times. The chain combines TRBV6-4 with TRBJ1-2; TRBD1 agrees at 8 bases. The CDR3 runs to 16 residues. J was trimmed by 9 bases and V by 0 bases; bases with no gene match: 12. Germline CDR1 reads MRHNA; CDR2 reads SNTAGT. The CDR3 loop reads CASSDSPGQGAESYTF. CDR3 bases: TGTGCCAGCAGTGACTCCCCCGGGCAGGGGGCAGAGAGCTACACCTTC.

J is TRBJ2-1 and V is TRBV5-1, with TRBD2 matching over 10 bases. Germline-derived CDR1 and CDR2 are SGHRS and YFSETQ. Trimming at V came to 4 bases and at J to 7 bases, leaving 11 bases not matched to a gene. The CDR3 loop spans 16 amino acids. CDR3 sequence: CASSPESGGAFNEQFF. The CDR3 coding sequence is TGCGCCAGCAGCCCTGAAAGCGGGGGGGCTTTTAATGAGCAGTTCTTC. Based on the CDR3 plus reference TRBV5-1 and TRBJ2-1, the full variable domain is KAGVTQTPRYLIKTRGQQVTLSCSPISGHRSVSWYQQTPGQGLQFLFEYFSETQRNKGNFPGRFSGRQFSNSRSEMNVSTLELGDSALYLCASSPESGGAFNEQFFGPGTRLTVL.

This clonotype was picked up a small number of times. CDR3 loop: CATSGQGNPQETQYF. The CDR3 DNA reads as TGTGCCACCAGCGGACAGGGGAACCCCCAAGAGACCCAGTACTTC. The gene calls are TRBV15 and TRBJ2-5; 9 bases map to TRBD1. The germline gives CDR1 LNHNV, CDR2 YYDKDF (reference sequence). The CDR3 covers 15 residues. V was pared by 5 bases and J by 1 base, with 5 bases of the junction left unmatched.

The V gene is TRBV20-1, the J gene TRBJ1-6, with D possibly matching TRBD1 (5 bases). Trimming left V 3 bases short and J 7 bases short, with 16 bases between. This CDR3 has 15 amino acids. Germline CDR1 is DFQATT and CDR2 is SNEGSKA (reference sequence). The CDR3 loop is CSARSSRGNNSPLHF. CDR3 nucleotide sequence: TGCAGTGCTAGGTCATCAAGGGGAAACAATTCACCCCTCCACTTT.